The table lists the clone carrying this T cell receptor (beta chain) with many counts. Reasons for excluding patients were uncontrolled infection, other autoimmune disease, pregnancy or lactation. Template material for amplifying TCR beta CDR3 regions consisted of RNA transcripts. Researchers ran a first-round RT-PCR on the TCR CDR3 using the HTBI primer set. TCRdb analysed the multiplex PCR reads with MiXCR anew, one entry per CDR3 protein. Among hundreds of thousands of distinct CDR3 sequences listed, about 14% were seen once. This sample was included in a study of T cells in Graves' hyperthyroidism and ophthalmopathy. The TCR originated in a man younger than 30 with Graves' ophthalmopathy. The sequencing input was blood.

CDR3 DNA: TGTGCCAGCAGTTACTCGGCAGGGTACGAGCAGTACTTC. Its translation: CASSYSAGYEQYF. V and J are TRBV6-5 and TRBJ2-7; tentatively, D is TRBD1 (5 bases). V gave up 0 bases and J gave up 4 bases, with 7 bases separating them. Germline assignment: CDR1 MNHEY and CDR2 SVGAGI. CDR3 length: 13 amino acids.